This T cell receptor (beta chain) was sequenced for a study of naive and memory T cell subsets. Broader study findings: Clonotypes are single alpha or beta chains, not paired receptors.

This clonotype was seen a few times. The antigen remains unidentified. An equimolar mix of two oligonucleotides served as the beta constant-region primer for TRBC1 and TRBC2. Four rounds of PCR amplified the ligated cDNA using nested alpha and beta constant-region primers plus SP2. TCRdb re-derived calls from the UMI-ligation and nested PCR reads in MiXCR, one entry per CDR3 protein. Of roughly 130,000 distinct CDR3 sequences in the sample, roughly 36% were seen once. Germline CDR1 and CDR2: SGHRS and YFSETQ. The CDR3 is made up of 13 amino acids. V shed 5 bases and J shed 3 bases, with 12 bases lying between them. Separate alpha and beta amplification began at the second PCR step.

J is TRBJ2-7 and V is TRBV5-1; the D is unclear. This sequence originates from a human donor in good health. What was sequenced was central memory CD4+ T cells from blood. The CDR3 region is CASRRSSHYEQYF. The CDR3 nucleotides are TGCGCCAGCAGGAGGTCCAGCCACTACGAGCAGTACTTC.